This record concerns one T cell receptor beta chain sequence. The antigen is undetermined. The sample originates from a study of cytomegalovirus exposure and HLA in healthy donors. Regarding the study as a whole: It is likely that the observed cluster of highly shared sequence variants was a sequencing artifact.

PCR used 60 Vbeta primers and 13 Jbeta primers. TCRdb's table, derived via immunoSEQ multiplex PCR, lists solely in-frame clones and lacks some. The table records fewer than 250,000 clones, roughly four fifths of them present only once. The origin of this receptor is a woman aged 30 to 39 in good health and CMV-seropositive. What was sequenced was PBMCs.

CDR3 DNA: TGTGCCAGCAGCTTACTGGGACTGAGCGATACGCAGTATTTT. Its translation is CASSLLGLSDTQYF. The chain links TRBV13 to TRBJ2-3, with TRBD2 as a possible D gene (6 bases). Germline-derived CDR1 and CDR2 are PRHDT and FYEKMQ (reference sequence). The CDR3 contains 14 residues. Deletions cut 2 bases from V and 6 bases from J, with 12 bases between.